The clone carrying this T cell receptor beta chain occurred once. Its specificity is unknown. Ahead of sequencing, the ViraFEST assay grew antigen-specific CD4+ T cells using viral peptide pools. Subsequent to 10 days of culture, CD4+ T cells were isolated. Vaccinated recipients, who were negative for nucleocapsid antibodies, had no history of SARS-CoV-2 infection. This sample stems from a study of vaccination effects on CD4 cells after COVID-19. Sequencing was performed with immunoSEQ multiplex PCR; in TCRdb, only in-frame clones are kept and a portion is missing. Among roughly 75,000 clones listed, approximately 72% were seen once. General observations from the study: Marked clonal contraction of both clone types appeared late after vaccination.

This material consisted of CD4+ T cells from PBMCs cultured with HCoV-OC43 spike peptides, taken before COVID-19 vaccination. The subset is: HCoV-OC43 spike overlapping peptide pool stimulation. This receptor was identified in a human donor who received a COVID-19 vaccine.

CDR3 sequence: CASSPGTAETYEQYV. As DNA, the CDR3 is TGTGCCAGCTCACCCGGGACAGCCGAAACCTACGAGCAGTACGTC. This chain uses TRBV18 with TRBJ2-7, with 7 positions matching TRBD1. CDR3 length equals 15 residues. The trim removed 3 bases at V and 2 bases at J, leaving 7 bases unmatched. CDR1 is KGHSH, CDR2 LQKENI, per germline.